This T cell receptor (beta chain) originates from a study of CD8+ T cells in alopecia areata. Broader study findings: Lesional scalp, notably in alopecia totalis/universalis, had clonality above that of normal scalp.

Collected material from alopecia areata patients comprised lesional scalp punch biopsies and peripheral blood. The length of the CDR3 is 15 residues. V lost 6 bases to trimming and J lost 3 bases, with 17 bases between them. Looked up from germline, CDR1 is SNHLY and CDR2 is FYNNEI. Worth noting for this clone: Antigen: not known.

In each case, RNA was isolated and then reverse transcribed into cDNA as the sequencing template. Clones were read by immunoSEQ multiplex PCR, and TCRdb kept only the in-frame ones, dropping some. Of over 110,000 clones listed, approximately 50% are singletons. The specimen was CD4+ T cells sorted from blood, collected at week 0. The TCR comes from a human donor with alopecia areata. The genes are TRBV2 and TRBJ1-2; possible D gene TRBD1, 6 bases. CDR3 sequence (DNA): TGTGCCAGCAGCATCGCGGGGGGGCCCCACTATGGCTACACCTTC. Amino acid sequence: CASSIAGGPHYGYTF. Drawing the rest from reference TRBV2 and TRBJ1-2, the complete variable domain is EPEVTQTPSHQVTQMGQEVILRCVPISNHLYFYWYRQILGQKVEFLVSFYNNEISEKSEIFDDQFSVERPDGSNFTLKIRSTKLEDSAMYFCASSIAGGPHYGYTFGSGTRLTVV.